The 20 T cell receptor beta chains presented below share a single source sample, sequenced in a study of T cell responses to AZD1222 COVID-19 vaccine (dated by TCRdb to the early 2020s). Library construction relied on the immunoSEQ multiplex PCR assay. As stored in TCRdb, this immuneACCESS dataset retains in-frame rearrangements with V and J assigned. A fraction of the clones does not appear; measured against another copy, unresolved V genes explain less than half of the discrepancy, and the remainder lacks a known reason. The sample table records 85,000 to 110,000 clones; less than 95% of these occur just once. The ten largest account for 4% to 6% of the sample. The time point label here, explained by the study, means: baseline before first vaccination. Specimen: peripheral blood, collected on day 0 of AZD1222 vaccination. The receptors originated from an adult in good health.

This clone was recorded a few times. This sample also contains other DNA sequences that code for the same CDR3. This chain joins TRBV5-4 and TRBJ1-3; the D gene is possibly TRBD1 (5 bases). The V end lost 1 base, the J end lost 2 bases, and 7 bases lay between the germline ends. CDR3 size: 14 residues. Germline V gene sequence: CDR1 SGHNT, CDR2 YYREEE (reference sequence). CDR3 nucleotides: TGTGCCAGCAGCTTGTGGGGGGCTGGAAACACCATATATTTT. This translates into CASSLWGAGNTIYF.

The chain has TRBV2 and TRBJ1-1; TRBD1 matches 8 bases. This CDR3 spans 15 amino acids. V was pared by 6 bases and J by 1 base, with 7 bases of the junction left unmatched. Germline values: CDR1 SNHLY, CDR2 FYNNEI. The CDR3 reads CASRPTGARNTEAFF. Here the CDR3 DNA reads TGTGCCAGCAGACCGACAGGGGCGAGGAACACTGAAGCTTTCTTT.

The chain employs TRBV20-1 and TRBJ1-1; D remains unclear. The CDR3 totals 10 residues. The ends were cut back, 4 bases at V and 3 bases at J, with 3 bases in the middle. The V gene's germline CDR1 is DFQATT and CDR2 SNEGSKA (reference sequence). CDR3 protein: CSATYTEAFF. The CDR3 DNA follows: TGCAGTGCTACGTACACTGAAGCTTTCTTT.

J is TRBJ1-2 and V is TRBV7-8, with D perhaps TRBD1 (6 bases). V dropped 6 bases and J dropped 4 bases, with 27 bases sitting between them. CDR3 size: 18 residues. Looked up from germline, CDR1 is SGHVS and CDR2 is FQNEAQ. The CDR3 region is CASRPQIENRDPFYGYTF. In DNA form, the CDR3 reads TGTGCCAGCAGACCACAAATAGAAAACAGGGACCCCTTCTATGGCTACACCTTC.

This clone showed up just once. The CDR3 loop is CASSRYAETQYF. The CDR3, as DNA: TGTGCCAGCAGCAGATACGCGGAGACCCAGTACTTC. V usage is TRBV14 and J usage is TRBJ2-5, with no clear D. The germline gives CDR1 SGHDN, CDR2 FVKESK. The CDR3 contains 12 residues. V was pared by 5 bases and J by 5 bases, with 9 bases between.

The CDR3 DNA follows: TGTGCCAGCAGTTATTTCAGGGGCCCAAATCAGCCCCAGCATTTT. This gives the protein CASSYFRGPNQPQHF. This rearrangement joins TRBV6-9 to TRBJ1-5; the D gene is possibly TRBD1 (6 bases). The CDR3 sequence is 15 residues long. Germline values: CDR1 MNHGY, CDR2 SVAAGI. Trimming removed 1 base at V and 4 bases at J, with 11 bases between.

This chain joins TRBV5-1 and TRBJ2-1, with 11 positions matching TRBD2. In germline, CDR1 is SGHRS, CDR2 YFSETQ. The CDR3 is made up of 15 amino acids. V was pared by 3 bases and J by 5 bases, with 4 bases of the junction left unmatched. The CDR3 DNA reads TGCGCCAGCAGCTCTAGCGGGGGGACCAACAATGAGCAGTTCTTC. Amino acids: CASSSSGGTNNEQFF.

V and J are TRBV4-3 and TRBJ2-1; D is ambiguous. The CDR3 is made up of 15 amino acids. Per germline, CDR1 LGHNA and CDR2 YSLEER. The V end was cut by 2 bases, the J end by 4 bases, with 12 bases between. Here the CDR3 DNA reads TGCGCCAGCAGCCAAAGTTGGGTTTCTTACAATGAGCAGTTCTTC. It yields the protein CASSQSWVSYNEQFF.

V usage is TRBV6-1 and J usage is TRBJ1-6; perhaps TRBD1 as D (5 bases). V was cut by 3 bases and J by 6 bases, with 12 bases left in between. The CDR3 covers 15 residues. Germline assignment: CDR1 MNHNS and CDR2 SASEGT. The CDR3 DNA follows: TGTGCCAGCAGTGAGGGGGAGGAGGGTAATTCACCCCTCCACTTT. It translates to CASSEGEEGNSPLHF.

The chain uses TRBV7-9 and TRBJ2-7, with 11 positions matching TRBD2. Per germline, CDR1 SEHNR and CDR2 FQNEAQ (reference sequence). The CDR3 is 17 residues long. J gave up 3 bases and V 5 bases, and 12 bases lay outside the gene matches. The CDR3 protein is CASSLTSGGPLDYEQYF. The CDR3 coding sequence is TGTGCCAGCAGCCTCACTAGCGGGGGACCACTCGACTACGAGCAGTACTTC.

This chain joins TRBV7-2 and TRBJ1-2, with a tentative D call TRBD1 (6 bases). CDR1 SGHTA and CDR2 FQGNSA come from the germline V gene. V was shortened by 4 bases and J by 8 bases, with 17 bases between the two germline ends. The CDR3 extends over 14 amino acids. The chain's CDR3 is CASSSSGTQSGYTF. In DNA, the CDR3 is TGTGCCAGCAGCTCATCCGGGACACAAAGCGGCTACACCTTC. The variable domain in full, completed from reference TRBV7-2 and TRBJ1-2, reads GAGVSQSPSNKVTEKGKDVELRCDPISGHTALYWYRQSLGQGLEFLIYFQGNSAPDKSGLPSDRFSAERTGGSVSTLTIQRTQQEDSAVYLCASSSSGTQSGYTFGSGTRLTVV.

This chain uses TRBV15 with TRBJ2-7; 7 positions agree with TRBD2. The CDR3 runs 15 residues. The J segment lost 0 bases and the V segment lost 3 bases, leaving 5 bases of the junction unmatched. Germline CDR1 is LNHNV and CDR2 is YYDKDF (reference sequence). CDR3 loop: CATSSSPGGSYEQYF. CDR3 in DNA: TGTGCCACCAGCAGTTCCCCGGGGGGCTCCTACGAGCAGTACTTC.

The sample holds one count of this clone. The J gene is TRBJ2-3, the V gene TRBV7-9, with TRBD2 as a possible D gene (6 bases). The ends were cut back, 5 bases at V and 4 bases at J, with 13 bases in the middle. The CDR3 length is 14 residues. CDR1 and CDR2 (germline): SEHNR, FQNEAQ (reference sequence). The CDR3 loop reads CASSPLSSADTQYF. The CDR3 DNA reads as TGTGCCAGCAGCCCTCTATCTAGCGCAGATACGCAGTATTTT.

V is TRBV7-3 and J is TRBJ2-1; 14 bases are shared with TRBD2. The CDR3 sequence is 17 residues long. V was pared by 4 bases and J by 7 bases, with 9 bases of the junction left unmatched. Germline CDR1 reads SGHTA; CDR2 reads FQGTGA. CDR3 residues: CASSSAGTSGGANEQFF. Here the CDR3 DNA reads TGTGCCAGCAGCTCCGCCGGGACTAGCGGGGGAGCGAATGAGCAGTTCTTC.

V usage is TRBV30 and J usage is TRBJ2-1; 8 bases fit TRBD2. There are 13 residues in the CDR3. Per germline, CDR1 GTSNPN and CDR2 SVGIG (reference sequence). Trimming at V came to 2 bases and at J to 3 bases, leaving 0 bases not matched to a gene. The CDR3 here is CAWSRGGYNEQFF. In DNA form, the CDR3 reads TGTGCCTGGAGTCGGGGGGGCTACAATGAGCAGTTCTTC.

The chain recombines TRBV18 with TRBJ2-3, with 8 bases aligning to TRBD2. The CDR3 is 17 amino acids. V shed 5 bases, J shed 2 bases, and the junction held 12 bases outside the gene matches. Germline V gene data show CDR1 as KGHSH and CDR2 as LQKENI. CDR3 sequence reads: CASSSQRGGGPTDTQYF. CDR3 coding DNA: TGTGCCAGCTCATCCCAACGGGGCGGGGGGCCCACAGATACGCAGTATTTT.

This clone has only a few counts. CDR3 region: CASRLGAGGNTIYF. The CDR3 region has the DNA TGTGCCAGCAGGTTGGGGGCAGGTGGAAACACCATATATTTT. This sequence joins TRBV7-9 and TRBJ1-3; a possible D gene is TRBD1 (6 bases). The CDR3 totals 14 residues. Trimming took off 6 bases at V and 3 bases at J, with 12 bases between the two ends. The V gene's germline CDR1 is SEHNR and CDR2 FQNEAQ (reference sequence).

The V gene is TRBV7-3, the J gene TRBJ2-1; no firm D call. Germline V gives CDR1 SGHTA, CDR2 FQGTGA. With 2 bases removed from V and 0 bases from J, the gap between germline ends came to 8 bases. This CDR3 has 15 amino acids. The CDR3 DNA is TGTGCCAGCAGCTTAGGGCTAGGCTCCTACAATGAGCAGTTCTTC. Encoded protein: CASSLGLGSYNEQFF.

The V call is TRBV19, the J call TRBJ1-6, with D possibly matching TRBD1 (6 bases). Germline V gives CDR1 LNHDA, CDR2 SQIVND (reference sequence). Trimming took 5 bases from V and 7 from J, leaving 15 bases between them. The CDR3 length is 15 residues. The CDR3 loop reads CASSLQGFENSPLHF. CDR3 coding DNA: TGTGCCAGTAGTCTTCAGGGGTTTGAAAATTCACCCCTCCACTTT.

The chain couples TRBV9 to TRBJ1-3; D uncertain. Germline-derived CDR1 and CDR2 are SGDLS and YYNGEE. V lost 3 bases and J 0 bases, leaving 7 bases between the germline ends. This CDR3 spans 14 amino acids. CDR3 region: CASSDRNSGNTIYF. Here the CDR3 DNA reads TGTGCCAGCAGCGACCGGAACTCTGGAAACACCATATATTTT.